One and the same sample provided the 7 T cell receptor beta chains below, sequenced in a study of T cells in Graves' hyperthyroidism and ophthalmopathy. RNA transcripts were the template for amplifying TCR beta CDR3 regions. A set of HTBI primers served as the primers for a first-round RT-PCR of the TCR CDR3. TCRdb called the multiplex PCR reads again in MiXCR, with one record for every CDR3 protein. The sample shows around 720,000 distinct CDR3 sequences, roughly a third of them seen only once. The sequenced material came from blood. Receptors originate from a woman aged 40 to 50 with Graves' hyperthyroidism.

The sample holds many counts of this clonotype. The genes are TRBV7-8 and TRBJ1-2; 10 bases are a match to TRBD1. V was clipped by 5 bases and J by 2 bases; unmatched bases: 5. Looked up from germline, CDR1 is SGHVS and CDR2 is FQNEAQ. CDR3 length equals 15 residues. DNA for the CDR3: TGTGCCAGCAGCCTAGGGACAGGGGCGAACTATGGCTACACCTTC. Translation gives CASSLGTGANYGYTF. Complete variable domain (other parts from reference TRBV7-8 and TRBJ1-2): GAGVSQSPRYKVAKRGQDVALRCDPISGHVSLFWYQQALGQGPEFLTYFQNEAQLDKSGLPSDRFFAERPEGSVSTLKIQRTQQEDSAVYLCASSLGTGANYGYTFGSGTRLTVV.

The V and J genes are TRBV7-2 and TRBJ2-2; TRBD1 matches at 9 bases. Looked up from germline, CDR1 is SGHTA and CDR2 is FQGNSA. Trimming cost V 8 bases and J 2 bases; bases outside gene matches: 12. There are 17 residues in the CDR3. The CDR3 region is CASATIRDRANTGELFF. The CDR3 nucleotides read TGTGCCAGCGCTACAATCCGGGACAGGGCAAACACCGGGGAGCTGTTTTTT.

In its sample, this clonotype was seen a few times. This chain uses TRBV6-1 with TRBJ1-5, with D possibly being TRBD1 (6 bases). Germline values: CDR1 MNHNS, CDR2 SASEGT. This CDR3 is built from 19 residues. V was clipped by 3 bases and J by 0 bases, with 21 bases between them. CDR3: CASSDGPYRASHSNQPQHF. CDR3 sequence (DNA): TGTGCCAGCAGTGACGGGCCTTACAGGGCGTCACATAGCAATCAGCCCCAGCATTTT.

The genes are TRBV20-1 and TRBJ2-3; tentative D call: TRBD2 (6 bases). V was trimmed by 6 bases and J by 1 base, leaving 14 bases between them. Germline values: CDR1 DFQATT, CDR2 SNEGSKA (reference sequence). The CDR3 totals 14 residues. CDR3 amino acids: CSAPDYSGTDTQYF. The CDR3 coding sequence is TGCAGTGCCCCGGACTACAGCGGCACAGATACGCAGTATTTT.

This chain links TRBV6-5 with TRBJ1-3; D is unclear. CDR3 length equals 15 residues. Trimming stripped 0 bases from V and 4 bases from J, with 10 bases between. In germline, CDR1 is MNHEY, CDR2 SVGAGI. CDR3 DNA: TGTGCCAGCAGTTACTCGCAGAGGGCAGGAAACACCATATATTTT. It translates to CASSYSQRAGNTIYF.

At least ten counts were recorded for this clonotype. The genes are TRBV2 and TRBJ1-2; D not resolved. The germline gives CDR1 SNHLY, CDR2 FYNNEI. The CDR3 spans 10 residues. V was shortened by 10 bases and J by 4 bases, with 7 bases between the two germline ends. Here the CDR3 DNA reads TGTGCCACCTCCCCCTATGGCTACACCTTC. As protein: CATSPYGYTF. Filled out from reference TRBV2 and TRBJ1-2, the complete variable domain reads EPEVTQTPSHQVTQMGQEVILRCVPISNHLYFYWYRQILGQKVEFLVSFYNNEISEKSEIFDDQFSVERPDGSNFTLKIRSTKLEDSAMYFCATSPYGYTFGSGTRLTVV.

This clonotype turned up a few times. The V and J genes are TRBV7-9 and TRBJ2-2; 9 bases align to TRBD1. Germline CDR1 and CDR2: SEHNR and FQNEAQ (reference sequence). This CDR3 is built from 14 residues. V lost 5 bases and J lost 4; bases outside the gene matches: 2. Here the CDR3 reads CASSLQGATGELFF. CDR3 sequence (DNA): TGTGCCAGCAGCCTACAGGGGGCCACCGGGGAGCTGTTTTTT.